A selection of T cell receptor beta chains follows, all from one sample in a study of blood T cell repertoires in COVID-19. Sequencing was performed with immunoSEQ multiplex PCR; in TCRdb, only in-frame clones are kept and a portion is missing. The sample records under 200,000 clones, around four fifths being singletons. Specimen: peripheral blood. These receptors came from a woman of 80 years or more with acute or convalescent COVID-19. The CDR3 runs from the conserved cysteine through the conserved F or W. Fields, in order: D gene, clone size, V gene, J gene, CDR3 protein, CDR3 DNA. A D gene is named only where the DNA matches it firmly. A row's size may be missing; if present it is once, few, many or a size class.

>TRBD2|.|TRBV4-3|TRBJ2-5
CASSPLAGPQETQYF
TGCGCCAGCAGCCCATTAGCGGGGCCGCAAGAGACCCAGTACTTC
>TRBD2|.|TRBV5-1|TRBJ2-3
CASSLDGTSGGPSTDTQYF
TGCGCCAGCAGCTTGGACGGGACTAGCGGGGGTCCTAGCACAGATACGCAGTATTTT
>.|.|TRBV7-6|TRBJ2-7
CASSQQSYEQYF
TGTGCCAGCAGCCAACAATCCTACGAGCAGTACTTC
>.|.|TRBV6-6|TRBJ2-1
CASSPSNEQFF
TGTGCCAGCAGTCCCAGTAATGAGCAGTTCTTC
>.|few|TRBV5-6|TRBJ2-1
CASSNDRFYNEQFF
TGTGCCAGCAGCAACGACAGGTTCTACAATGAGCAGTTCTTC
>TRBD2|.|TRBV6-2/TRBV6-3|TRBJ2-5
CASSPGTTGETQYF
TGTGCCAGCAGCCCCGGGACTACTGGTGAGACCCAGTACTTC
>TRBD2|once|TRBV7-2|TRBJ2-2
CASSLWAPSGGTNTGELFF
TGTGCCAGCAGCTTATGGGCCCCTAGCGGGGGGACGAACACCGGGGAGCTGTTTTTT
>.|.|TRBV12-2|TRBJ1-1
CASRFRPRDRGGFEAFF
TGTGCAAGTCGCTTTCGACCCCGGGACAGGGGGGGATTTGAAGCTTTCTTT
>TRBD2|.|TRBV9|TRBJ2-1
CASSVALAGAGEQFF
TGTGCCAGCAGCGTAGCACTAGCGGGAGCGGGTGAGCAGTTCTTC
>.|.|TRBV6-5|TRBJ1-1
CASSYSRRINTEAFF
TGTGCCAGCAGTTACTCGAGGAGGATTAACACTGAAGCTTTCTTT
>TRBD1|few|TRBV6-5|TRBJ2-7
CASSSLTGQGSYEQYF
TGTGCCAGCAGTTCCTTAACAGGACAGGGCTCCTACGAGCAGTACTTC
>TRBD1|.|TRBV7-2|TRBJ2-1
CASSLGQNNEQFF
TGTGCCAGCAGCTTGGGACAGAACAATGAGCAGTTCTTC
>TRBD2|.|TRBV30|TRBJ2-2
CAWSADRDYYTGELFF
TGTGCCTGGAGTGCAGACCGGGACTATTACACCGGGGAGCTGTTTTTT
>.|few|TRBV9|TRBJ1-3
CASSLDSGNTIYF
TGTGCCAGCAGTCTAGACTCTGGAAACACCATATATTTT
>.|.|TRBV2|TRBJ1-1
CASSVEQVNTEAFF
TGTGCCAGCAGTGTCGAGCAAGTGAACACTGAAGCTTTCTTT
>.|few|TRBV18|TRBJ1-1
CASSPAGNTEAFF
TGTGCCAGCTCACCAGCGGGAAACACTGAAGCTTTCTTT
>.|.|TRBV7-8|TRBJ1-3
CVSSLSSTGTRSGNTIYF
TGTGTCAGCAGCCTAAGCTCGACAGGAACTCGCTCTGGAAACACCATATATTTT
>TRBD1|.|TRBV19|TRBJ2-7
CASRRTGVGSDSYEQYF
TGTGCCAGTAGGAGGACAGGGGTTGGTAGCGATTCCTACGAGCAGTACTTC
>.|.|TRBV6-6|TRBJ1-2
CASSYSGAENYGYTF
TGTGCCAGCAGTTACTCAGGGGCGGAAAACTATGGCTACACCTTC
>TRBD1|few|TRBV2|TRBJ1-4
CASSDGTGGNEKLFF
TGTGCCAGCAGTGACGGGACAGGGGGAAATGAAAAACTGTTTTTT
>TRBD1|.|TRBV28|TRBJ1-4
CASSTRTGGDEKLFF
TGTGCCAGCAGTACACGGACAGGGGGGGATGAAAAACTGTTTTTT
>.|.|TRBV10-1|TRBJ2-2
CASSEVAGTGELFF
TGCGCCAGCAGTGAGGTAGCCGGCACCGGGGAGCTGTTTTTT
>.|.|TRBV30|TRBJ1-2
CAWMGGGYTF
TGTGCCTGGATGGGGGGAGGCTACACCTTC
>TRBD2|.|TRBV7-2|TRBJ2-5
CASSAGTSVETQYF
TGTGCCAGCAGCGCCGGGACTAGCGTTGAGACCCAGTACTTC
>TRBD1|.|TRBV6-6|TRBJ1-2
CASSYGDRAGYGYTF
TGTGCCAGCAGTTACGGGGACAGGGCCGGCTATGGCTACACCTTC
>.|.|TRBV5-8|TRBJ2-1
CASSLVQGQFF
TGTGCCAGCAGCTTGGTACAGGGTCAGTTCTTC
>.|.|TRBV15|TRBJ2-5
CATSRDNFETQYF
TGTGCCACCAGCAGAGATAATTTTGAGACCCAGTACTTC
>.|.|TRBV28|TRBJ2-1
CASSLMAGGWFF
TGTGCCAGCAGCCTAATGGCCGGGGGTTGGTTCTTC
>TRBD2|.|TRBV2|TRBJ2-3
CASSPGGGTYTQYF
TGTGCCAGCAGCCCGGGGGGGGGCACTTATACGCAGTATTTT
>TRBD1|.|TRBV19|TRBJ2-5
CASSARGRRETQYF
TGTGCCAGTAGTGCCAGGGGGCGAAGGGAGACCCAGTACTTC
>TRBD2|.|TRBV10-3|TRBJ2-1
CAIWGGGPKFF
TGTGCCATTTGGGGGGGAGGGCCCAAGTTCTTC
>.|.|TRBV20-1|TRBJ1-6
CSARGGLTLHF
TGCAGTGCCAGAGGGGGGCTCACCCTCCACTTT
>TRBD1|.|TRBV20-1|TRBJ2-7
CSASRQGRHEQYF
TGCAGTGCTAGTAGACAGGGGCGCCACGAGCAGTACTTC
>.|.|TRBV5-1|TRBJ2-5
CASSFQDATKETQYF
TGCGCCAGCAGCTTTCAAGATGCTACTAAAGAGACCCAGTACTTC
>.|.|TRBV7-2|TRBJ2-3
CASSQGIQTDTQYF
TGTGCCAGCAGCCAGGGTATTCAGACAGATACGCAGTATTTT
>TRBD2|.|TRBV7-3|TRBJ2-3
CASSPSGRGNTDTQYF
TGTGCCAGCAGCCCATCAGGGCGGGGGAACACAGATACGCAGTATTTT